This paragraph covers one TCR beta chain sequence. Sequencing was performed with immunoSEQ multiplex PCR; in TCRdb, only in-frame clones are kept and a portion is missing. The repertoire holds about 61,000 clones, roughly nine tenths seen once, with approximately 3% in the top ten. The entry originates in a study of T cell changes during pregnancy in multiple sclerosis. V lost 4 bases and J 3 bases, leaving 12 bases between the germline ends. CDR3 length: 14 amino acids. Per germline, CDR1 SGHTA and CDR2 FQGNSA. The V and J genes are TRBV7-2 and TRBJ1-1; tentative D call: TRBD1 (6 bases). The receptor's source is a female donor in good health, enrolled as a control in a pregnancy study. This specimen was peripheral blood, taken in the first trimester of pregnancy. CDR3 residues: CASSSPGHHTEAFF. CDR3 nucleotide sequence: TGTGCCAGCAGCTCGCCGGGACATCACACTGAAGCTTTCTTT.